The clone carrying this T cell receptor beta chain was recorded at least ten times. The entry originates in a study of low-dose radiotherapy and immunotherapy resistance in tumors. Across the study: While receiving nivolumab 240 mg every two weeks, patients also received ipilimumab 1 mg/kg every six weeks, both intravenously.

The CDR3 length is 15 residues. Germline CDR1 and CDR2: SNHLY and FYNNEI. With 10 bases clipped from V and 7 bases from J, the junction kept 15 bases outside the gene matches. Time point described: after trial treatment. The treatment is: LDRT plus nivolumab, ipilimumab, low-dose cyclophosphamide and aspirin (RACIN trial). Covering alpha and beta chains, TRAV- and TRBV-specific primers were used for the first-strand cDNA. With a V-primer adapter and a constant-region primer, TCRs were amplified for roughly 20 PCR cycles. Researchers amplified the isolated mRNA using in vitro transcription. TCRdb re-called the reads through MiXCR, storing one row per CDR3 protein. The table records 80,000 or so distinct CDR3 sequences, under 20% of them present only once.

The chain links TRBV2 to TRBJ2-1; 8 bases fit TRBD2. The sample here was PBMCs, taken after low-dose radiotherapy plus immunotherapy. The sequence came from a male donor with prostate cancer. The CDR3 reads CATFVSGGQGNEQFF. The DNA for the CDR3 is TGTGCCACCTTTGTAAGCGGGGGACAAGGGAATGAGCAGTTCTTC.